This T cell receptor beta chain was captured in a study of breast tumors, draining lymph nodes, adjacent tissues. Axillary draining lymph nodes of breast cancer patients supplied the node samples. The CDR3 totals 13 residues. Trimming shortened V by 0 bases and J by 1 base, and 1 base separated the two germline ends. Germline loops: CDR1 MNHNY, CDR2 SVGAGI (reference sequence). TCRdb ran MiXCR on the multiplex PCR reads and lists one entry per CDR3 protein. The sample comprises approximately 100,000 distinct CDR3 sequences, approximately 21% of which are singletons, and roughly 1.3% rests with the top ten. This clonotype was recorded many times.

The V call is TRBV6-6, the J call TRBJ2-1; D is unclear. Material: axillary lymph node tissue. The TCR sequence derives from a female donor with breast cancer. Some clones in this sample may be carry-over from other donors' samples. This chain's CDR3 is CASSYSSYNEQFF. In DNA form, the CDR3 reads TGTGCCAGCAGTTACTCTTCCTACAATGAGCAGTTCTTC.